A single TCR beta chain is shown here with its context. The sample comes from a study of T cell changes during pregnancy in multiple sclerosis. The length of the CDR3 is 16 residues. V lost 5 bases to trimming and J lost 7 bases, with 18 bases between them. CDR1 and CDR2 (germline): PRHDT, FYEKMQ (reference sequence). Produced via immunoSEQ multiplex PCR; TCRdb's table is partial and in-frame only. The top ten hold 3% to 3.5% of the sample, which has almost 55,000 clones, about 92% seen once. The sequenced sample was CD8+ T cells from peripheral blood mononuclear cells, obtained before pregnancy. This TCR came from a female donor with multiple sclerosis, enrolled in a pregnancy study. The chain uses TRBV13 and TRBJ1-6, with a tentative D call TRBD1 (6 bases). The CDR3 bases are TGTGCCAGCAGCCCCAGGGGCGTAGGTCGGAATTCACCCCTCCACTTT. Its protein is CASSPRGVGRNSPLHF.